One and the same sample provided the 10 T cell receptor beta chains below, sequenced in a study of OX40 agonist ivuxolimab in advanced cancers. TCRdb's table, derived via immunoSEQ multiplex PCR, lists solely in-frame clones and lacks some. The sample lists tens of thousands of clones, approximately 83% occurring once. This material consisted of CD4+ or CD8+ T cells sorted from blood, taken in a trial of the OX40 agonist ivuxolimab. Receptor source: an adult with an advanced solid tumor such as melanoma, head and neck, liver or kidney cancer.

CDR3 DNA: TGTGCCAGCAGCCTCTTAGCGGGGGCTATCCAAGAGACCCAGTACTTC. It encodes CASSLLAGAIQETQYF. The J gene is TRBJ2-5, the V gene TRBV7-2; 9 positions agree with TRBD2. The CDR3 is 16 amino acids. Germline CDR1 and CDR2: SGHTA and FQGNSA. V lost 5 bases, J lost 1 base, and 8 bases stayed unmatched.

The chain joins TRBV15 to TRBJ2-1; 8 nucleotides agree with TRBD1. Germline loops: CDR1 LNHNV, CDR2 YYDKDF (reference sequence). J gave up 3 bases and V 5 bases, and 9 bases lay outside the gene matches. The CDR3 totals 16 residues. This CDR3 is CATSGARDRNYNEQFF. The DNA for the CDR3 is TGTGCCACCAGCGGGGCCCGGGACAGGAACTACAATGAGCAGTTCTTC.

The chain uses TRBV5-4 and TRBJ1-2; D is unresolved. CDR1 and CDR2 from the germline V gene are SGHNT and YYREEE (reference sequence). V lost 4 bases, J lost 2 bases, and 12 bases lay in between. The CDR3 sequence is 14 residues long. CDR3 sequence: CASSIEDGNYGYTF. The CDR3, as DNA: TGTGCCAGCAGCATCGAGGACGGGAACTATGGCTACACCTTC.

This clone was observed a handful of times. The rearrangement joins TRBV28 to TRBJ1-2; unclear D gene. This CDR3 has 13 residues. From germline, CDR1 is MDHEN and CDR2 SYDVKM. Trimming took off 3 bases at V and 4 bases at J, with 9 bases between the two ends. The CDR3 sequence: CASSLPATYGYTF. As DNA, the CDR3 is TGTGCCAGCAGTTTGCCAGCGACCTATGGCTACACCTTC.

This chain links TRBV7-8 with TRBJ1-1; 7 bases map to TRBD1. V lost 7 bases, J lost 2 bases, and 13 bases stayed unmatched. CDR1 and CDR2 from the germline V gene are SGHVS and FQNEAQ. The CDR3 is made up of 16 amino acids. The DNA for the CDR3 is TGTGCCAGCAACCCCGAATTTAACAGGGGCAACACTGAAGCTTTCTTT. It specifies CASNPEFNRGNTEAFF.

The chain links TRBV28 to TRBJ1-6; tentative D call: TRBD1 (5 bases). The CDR3 extends over 22 amino acids. Trimming cost V 5 bases and J 0 bases, with 29 bases left between them. Germline V gives CDR1 MDHEN, CDR2 SYDVKM. CDR3: CASSPPGGDVIPESSYNSPLHF. CDR3 DNA sequence: TGTGCCAGCAGTCCTCCCGGCGGGGACGTCATACCTGAAAGCTCCTATAATTCACCCCTCCACTTT.

The chain joins TRBV6-9 to TRBJ2-4, with TRBD2 matching 7 bases. CDR1 and CDR2 from the germline V gene are MNHGY and SVAAGI. The length of the CDR3 is 19 residues. V shed 6 bases and J 2 bases; nucleotides not matched to a gene: 19. This chain's CDR3 is CASSPGTILLMYSKNIQYF. The DNA for the CDR3 is TGTGCCAGCAGCCCCGGGACTATATTATTAATGTATTCCAAAAACATTCAGTACTTC.

This clone was found once. The chain carries TRBV18 and TRBJ2-1, with D perhaps matching TRBD1 or TRBD2 (6 bases each). CDR1 and CDR2 from the germline V gene are KGHSH and LQKENI. CDR3 length equals 12 residues. Trimming took 5 bases from V and 15 from J, leaving 17 bases between them. The CDR3 DNA sequence: TGTGCCAGCTCAAATCCTGCTGAGGGGGGGTTCTTC. Translating gives CASSNPAEGGFF.

The rearrangement joins TRBV6-4 to TRBJ2-1; TRBD1 aligns across 8 bases. Germline V gene sequence: CDR1 MRHNA, CDR2 SNTAGT. CDR3 length: 14 residues. With V trimmed by 6 bases and J by 5 bases, 6 bases remained unmatched. CDR3 sequence (DNA): TGTGCCAGCAGCATCTGGACAGGGCACAATGAGCAGTTCTTC. Amino acids: CASSIWTGHNEQFF.

The V and J genes are TRBV7-3 and TRBJ2-3, with TRBD2 matching over 11 bases. The CDR3 totals 15 residues. V shed 5 bases and J 3 bases; nucleotides not matched to a gene: 4. The germline CDR1 and CDR2 sequences are SGHTA and FQGTGA. CDR3 DNA sequence: TGTGCCAGCAGCCATAGCGGGGGGGCGACAGATACGCAGTATTTT. This sequence encodes CASSHSGGATDTQYF.